The T cell receptor beta chain described here comes from a study of OX40 agonist ivuxolimab in advanced cancers. Study overall: Under the entry rules, prior anti-PD-1, anti-PD-L1 or anti-CTLA-4 therapy was allowed, and 40% had some.

Study findings and constraints: Those patients achieving a partial response at 0.1-3.0 mg/kg showed among the lowest clonal expansion.

Data came from immunoSEQ multiplex PCR; TCRdb stores just in-frame clones and leaves some out. The sample has roughly 120,000 clones; just under 95% are singletons. Notes on this clone: The target antigen is unknown.

This CDR3 has 13 residues. CDR1 and CDR2 (germline): MDHEN, SYDVKM. The V end was cut by 7 bases, the J end by 4 bases, with 13 bases between. The receptor's source is an adult with an advanced solid tumor such as melanoma, head and neck, liver or kidney cancer. Sequences were derived from CD4+ or CD8+ T cells sorted from blood, sampled in a trial of the OX40 agonist ivuxolimab. V is TRBV28 and J is TRBJ1-1, with D hard to call. The CDR3 loop reads CASTTLPPTEAFF. CDR3 nucleotide sequence: TGTGCCAGCACCACCTTACCTCCCACTGAAGCTTTCTTT. The variable domain in full, with the rest retrieved from reference TRBV28 and TRBJ1-1, is DVKVTQSSRYLVKRTGEKVFLECVQDMDHENMFWYRQDPGLGLRLIYFSYDVKMKEKGDIPEGYSVSREKKERFSLILESASTNQTSMYLCASTTLPPTEAFFGQGTRLTVV.